The rows below give T cell receptor beta chains drawn from one sample of a study of blood T cell repertoires in COVID-19. Only in-frame clones appear in the TCRdb table, and some are missing; sequencing was by immunoSEQ multiplex PCR. Found here are more than 25,000 clones, around 87% of them singletons; the top ten hold about 8.3%. The source material was peripheral blood. These receptors were collected from a man aged 45 to 65 with active COVID-19. Each CDR3 is given with its conserved first and last residue. The D gene is left open where the match is weak. The size field is filled for only some rows; it gives once, few, many or a size class.

j_call v_call clone_size d_call cdr3_nt cdr3_aa
TRBJ1-4 TRBV5-1 . . TGCGCCAGCAGCTTGTCAACAACTAATGAAAAACTGTTTTTT CASSLSTTNEKLFF
TRBJ2-1 TRBV5-6 few . TGTGCCAGCACCCGGCGGGGTGAGCAGTTCTTC CASTRRGEQFF
TRBJ2-1 TRBV5-6 . TRBD1 TGTGCCAGCAGCTTGCGAGGGGGCGTCTACAATGAGCAGTTCTTC CASSLRGGVYNEQFF
TRBJ2-1 TRBV6-2/TRBV6-3 . TRBD1 TGTGCCAGCAGTTACCGGACAGGGAACTACAATGAGCAGTTCTTC CASSYRTGNYNEQFF
TRBJ1-1 TRBV12-3/TRBV12-4 . . TGTGCCAGCAGATATGGAGGCGCTGAAGCTTTCTTT CASRYGGAEAFF
TRBJ2-5 TRBV9 . . TGTGCCAGCAGTCGTTTCGCCGATCCCAGAGAGACCCAGTACTTC CASSRFADPRETQYF
TRBJ2-7 TRBV10-3 . . TGTGCCATCAGCCGCGGACAGTTTCTCCAGGGCTTCGAGCAGTACTTC CAISRGQFLQGFEQYF
TRBJ1-1 TRBV10-2 . . TGCGCCAGCCGACAGGACTTCTTTAATGAAGCTTTCTTT CASRQDFFNEAFF
TRBJ2-7 TRBV3-1/TRBV3-2 . TRBD1 TGTGCCAGCAGCCAAGGTAGGGGACAGGTCGAGCAGTACTTC CASSQGRGQVEQYF
TRBJ1-2 TRBV6-6 . TRBD1 TGTGCCAGCAGGGAGACGGGACAGTTTGGCTACACCTTC CASRETGQFGYTF
TRBJ1-4 TRBV6-5 . . TGTGCCAGCAGGGACAGTCTACCAAATGAAAAACTGTTTTTT CASRDSLPNEKLFF